What follows is one TCR beta chain and its context. The antigen remains undetermined. Peripheral blood and lesional scalp punch biopsies came from alopecia areata patients. PBMCs were stained for CD3, CD4 and CD8, and CD4+ and CD8+ T cells were sorted. These data are taken from a study of CD8+ T cells in alopecia areata. Study results and caveats: Among patients, TCR sharing was less clear than in mice, a difference possibly due in part to HLA diversity in the patient population.

The authors extracted RNA and reverse transcribed it into cDNA as the sequencing template. Clones were sequenced by immunoSEQ multiplex PCR, and TCRdb holds only the in-frame ones, with some missing. The data hold about 250,000 clones, with roughly two thirds observed a single time. Sequencing used CD4+ T cells sorted from blood, obtained at week 0. The receptor was isolated from a human donor with alopecia areata.

This chain's CDR3 is CASSRGRRIGNTEAFF. The DNA of the CDR3 is TGTGCCAGCAGCCGAGGACGGAGAATTGGGAACACTGAAGCTTTCTTT. The rearrangement links TRBV7-9 to TRBJ1-1; D uncertain. V gave up 5 bases and J gave up 1 base, with 17 bases separating them. The CDR3 totals 16 residues. Germline V lookup: CDR1 SEHNR, CDR2 FQNEAQ (reference sequence).